The present entry profiles one T cell receptor (beta chain) with its context. Its antigen is currently unknown. This sample stems from a study of T cell responses to AZD1222 COVID-19 vaccine. Study at large: Timing groups of about 4 and about 12 weeks for second doses were pooled.

The CDR3 extends over 15 amino acids. The V gene end was trimmed by 5 bases and the J gene end by 0 bases; junction bases not matched to a gene: 1. Germline V lookup: CDR1 LNHNV, CDR2 YYDKDF (reference sequence). Profiling relied on immunoSEQ multiplex PCR, and the TCRdb table lists in-frame clones only, not all of them. Of 86,000 or so clones in the sample, under 95% are singletons; the top ten hold 3%. Study-wide points: Scientists sampled the repertoires only once the peak T cell response had passed. Regions 160-218 and 743-854 dominated among vaccine-associated CD4 TCRs spanning spike. It should be noted that donors were predominantly white British and more often female, and clonal diversity was possibly underestimated.

The sample consisted of peripheral blood, taken on day 0 of AZD1222 vaccination. The TCR sequence derives from an adult in good health. The chain combines TRBV15 with TRBJ2-2, with 9 nucleotides matching TRBD1. DNA of the CDR3: TGTGCCACCAGCGGGGACAGGGCGAACACCGGGGAGCTGTTTTTT. Translating it yields CATSGDRANTGELFF.